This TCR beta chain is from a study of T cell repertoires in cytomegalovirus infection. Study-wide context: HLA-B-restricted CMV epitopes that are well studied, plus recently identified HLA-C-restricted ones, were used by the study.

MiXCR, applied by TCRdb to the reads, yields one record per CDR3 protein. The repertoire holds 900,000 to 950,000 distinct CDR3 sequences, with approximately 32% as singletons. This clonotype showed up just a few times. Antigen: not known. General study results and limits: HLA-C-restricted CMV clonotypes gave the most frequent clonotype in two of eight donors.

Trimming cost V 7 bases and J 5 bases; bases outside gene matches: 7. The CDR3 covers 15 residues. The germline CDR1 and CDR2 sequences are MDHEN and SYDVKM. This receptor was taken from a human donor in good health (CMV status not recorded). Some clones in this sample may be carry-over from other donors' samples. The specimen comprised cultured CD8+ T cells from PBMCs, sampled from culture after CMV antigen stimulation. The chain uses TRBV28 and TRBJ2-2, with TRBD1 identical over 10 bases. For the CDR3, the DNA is TGTGCCAGCAAGAAGGGACAGGGGATGACCGGGGAGCTGTTTTTT. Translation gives CASKKGQGMTGELFF.